Each of the 28 T cell receptor beta chains below was sequenced from the same sample in a study of blood T cell repertoires in COVID-19. Sequencing was performed with immunoSEQ multiplex PCR; in TCRdb, only in-frame clones are kept and a portion is missing. Here the sample spans roughly 230,000 clones, 82% being singletons. Input material: peripheral blood. The receptor set was obtained from a woman at least 80 years old with acute or convalescent COVID-19.

The chain couples TRBV30 to TRBJ1-1; 10 nucleotides align to TRBD1. This CDR3 has 14 amino acids. J was trimmed by 10 bases and V by 2 bases; bases with no gene match: 10. Germline lookup yields CDR1 GTSNPN and CDR2 SVGIG (reference sequence). This chain's CDR3 is CAWSPHRDRGPAFF. DNA of the CDR3: TGTGCCTGGAGTCCACACCGGGACAGGGGCCCAGCTTTCTTT.

This clone was detected only a few times. The V gene is TRBV5-4, the J gene TRBJ1-3; 7 positions match TRBD1. Germline CDR1 SGHNT, CDR2 YYREEE (reference sequence). The CDR3 loop spans 15 amino acids. V lost 2 bases to trimming and J lost 2 bases; unmatched junction nucleotides: 4. CDR3 protein: CASSLETGAGNTIYF. For the CDR3, the DNA is TGTGCCAGCAGCTTAGAAACAGGGGCTGGAAACACCATATATTTT. Full variable domain (missing parts from reference TRBV5-4 and TRBJ1-3): ETGVTQSPTHLIKTRGQQVTLRCSSQSGHNTVSWYQQALGQGPQFIFQYYREEENGRGNFPPRFSGLQFPNYSSELNVNALELDDSALYLCASSLETGAGNTIYFGEGSWLTVV.

This clone has only a few counts. The chain couples TRBV11-3 to TRBJ2-1; D is uncertain. The CDR3 runs 12 residues. Germline lookup yields CDR1 SGHNT and CDR2 YENEEA. Trimming shortened V by 5 bases and J by 5 bases, and 7 bases separated the two germline ends. In DNA, the CDR3 is TGTGCCAGCAGCGCAGTGAACAATGAGCAGTTCTTC. This gives the protein CASSAVNNEQFF.

This clone was found a few times. The chain is built from TRBV28 and TRBJ1-2; possibly TRBD1 for D (6 bases). The CDR3 length is 16 residues. Germline V gene sequence: CDR1 MDHEN, CDR2 SYDVKM. Trimming cost V 1 base and J 4 bases, with 16 bases left between them. The DNA of the CDR3 is TGTGCCAGCAGTTTATCCGCCTTAGGGGGGGCCTATGGCTACACCTTC. Protein: CASSLSALGGAYGYTF.

The chain is built from TRBV12-3 or TRBV12-4 and TRBJ1-1, with 9 positions matching TRBD1. The CDR3 is 13 residues long. Germline trimming cut 4 bases from V and 5 bases from J; bases unmatched to any gene: 2. CDR3 in amino acids: CASSSQGATEAFF. CDR3 nucleotide sequence: TGTGCCAGCAGTTCACAGGGGGCTACTGAAGCTTTCTTT.

The J gene is TRBJ2-7, the V gene TRBV28; 16 positions match TRBD2. J gave up 5 bases and V 6 bases, and 16 bases lay outside the gene matches. CDR1 is MDHEN, CDR2 SYDVKM, per germline. The CDR3 has 19 amino acids. Here the CDR3 DNA reads TGTGCCAGCAGCCTTTTAAGCGCGGGACTAGCGGGGGGGCGCGACGAGCAGTACTTC. It codes for CASSLLSAGLAGGRDEQYF.

The CDR3 DNA is TGTGCCAGCAGTTCTTCAGGACAGCCGGAATATTTT. Protein sequence: CASSSSGQPEYF. The chain uses TRBV6-5 and TRBJ1-3, with D possibly matching TRBD1 (6 bases). The V gene's germline CDR1 is MNHEY and CDR2 SVGAGI. Trimming pared 4 bases from V and 15 bases from J, leaving 16 bases between. The CDR3 totals 12 residues.

V gene TRBV14 combines with J gene TRBJ1-2; the match to TRBD1 covers 7 bases. V dropped 0 bases and J dropped 2; count of bases not matched to a gene: 3. The CDR3 sequence is 15 residues long. CDR1 is SGHDN and CDR2 is FVKESK in the germline V gene. CDR3 nucleotide sequence: TGTGCCAGCAGCCAAGATCCGACAGGGAACTATGGCTACACCTTC. It codes for CASSQDPTGNYGYTF.

This rearrangement joins TRBV19 to TRBJ1-2; no clear D gene. This CDR3 comprises 13 residues. Germline V gene lookup returns CDR1 LNHDA and CDR2 SQIVND (reference sequence). The V gene lost 5 bases and the J gene lost 8 bases, with 15 bases spanning the gap. CDR3 sequence: CASSALENLGYTF. The DNA for the CDR3 is TGTGCCAGTAGTGCCCTCGAGAATCTGGGCTACACCTTC.

The V gene is TRBV6-2 or TRBV6-3, the J gene TRBJ1-3; D gene unclear. This CDR3 contains 15 residues. Germline V gives CDR1 MNHEY, CDR2 SVGEGT. V lost 5 bases and J lost 2, with 13 bases in between. CDR3 coding DNA: TGTGCCAGCAGTCCCGACTACGTGCCTGGAAACACCATATATTTT. Amino acid sequence: CASSPDYVPGNTIYF.

The V call is TRBV6-5, the J call TRBJ2-7; possibly TRBD1 for D (6 bases). The CDR3 runs to 13 residues. Germline CDR1 and CDR2: MNHEY and SVGAGI. Trimming removed 7 bases from V and 2 bases from J, with 12 bases in between. CDR3 sequence reads: CASMLTGAYEQYF. The CDR3 nucleotides read TGTGCCAGCATGCTGACAGGAGCCTACGAGCAGTACTTC.

CDR3 DNA sequence: TGTGCCAGTAGCCCGGGACAGGGGGGTGAAAAACTGTTTTTT. Its translation is CASSPGQGGEKLFF. V is TRBV19 and J is TRBJ1-4; 11 positions match TRBD1. V lost 6 bases to trimming and J lost 7 bases; unmatched junction nucleotides: 4. CDR1 and CDR2 (germline): LNHDA, SQIVND (reference sequence). This CDR3 has 14 residues.

The gene calls are TRBV4-2 and TRBJ1-3; D not resolved. Between the trimmed V and J ends, which lost 0 bases and 0 bases, there was a span of 9 bases. This CDR3 comprises 16 residues. The germline V gene has CDR1 LGHNA and CDR2 YNFKEQ. The CDR3 sequence is CASSQESPGSGNTIYF. The CDR3, as DNA: TGTGCCAGCAGCCAAGAATCCCCAGGCTCTGGAAACACCATATATTTT.

V gene TRBV6-1 combines with J gene TRBJ1-3; weak D call: TRBD1 (6 bases). This CDR3 spans 16 amino acids. Deletions cut 0 bases from V and 3 bases from J, with 12 bases between. The V gene's germline CDR1 is MNHNS and CDR2 SASEGT. The CDR3 loop reads CASSEANYRDGNTIYF. Here the CDR3 DNA reads TGTGCCAGCAGTGAAGCGAACTACAGGGATGGAAACACCATATATTTT.

This chain joins TRBV11-2 and TRBJ1-3, with unresolved D. Per the germline V gene, CDR1 is SGHAT and CDR2 is FQNNGV. The CDR3 covers 13 residues. V was cut by 1 base and J by 8 bases, with 9 bases left in between. The CDR3 protein is CASSLGLRDTIYF. In DNA form, the CDR3 reads TGTGCCAGCAGCTTAGGCCTCCGGGACACCATATATTTT.

V usage is TRBV28 and J usage is TRBJ1-5, with 9 bases matching TRBD1. The CDR3 extends over 17 amino acids. Germline CDR1 reads MDHEN; CDR2 reads SYDVKM. Losses at the gene ends were 5 bases for V and 1 base for J; bases not matched to a gene: 9. CDR3 amino acids: CASSTTTGGVSNQPQHF. CDR3 bases: TGTGCCAGCAGTACAACCACAGGGGGCGTAAGCAATCAGCCCCAGCATTTT.

This clone has only one observation. The gene calls are TRBV5-6 and TRBJ2-7; 7 bases are shared with TRBD1. V lost 3 bases and J lost 2; bases outside the gene matches: 2. Germline V gene data show CDR1 as SGHDT and CDR2 as YYEEEE. The CDR3 runs to 13 residues. The CDR3 sequence is CASSWDRTYEQYF. The CDR3 bases are TGTGCCAGCAGCTGGGACAGAACCTACGAGCAGTACTTC.

The chain carries TRBV6-5 and TRBJ2-7; 9 bases fit TRBD2. Germline-derived CDR1 and CDR2 are MNHEY and SVGAGI. Losses at the gene ends were 10 bases for V and 3 bases for J; bases not matched to a gene: 10. The CDR3 contains 14 residues. The CDR3 spells CATRSGGPFYEQYF. CDR3 bases: TGTGCCACCCGTAGCGGGGGCCCGTTCTACGAGCAGTACTTC.

The genes are TRBV9 and TRBJ1-3; 7 bases are a match to TRBD1. After removal of 0 bases from V and 0 bases from J, the junction contained 3 bases not matched to a gene. Germline-derived CDR1 and CDR2 are SGDLS and YYNGEE. The CDR3 contains 16 residues. DNA of the CDR3: TGTGCCAGCAGCGTAGGACAGGGTGGCTCTGGAAACACCATATATTTT. Translating gives CASSVGQGGSGNTIYF. Full variable domain (outside the CDR3, taken from reference TRBV9 and TRBJ1-3): DSGVTQTPKHLITATGQRVTLRCSPRSGDLSVYWYQQSLDQGLQFLIQYYNGEERAKGNILERFSAQQFPDLHSELNLSSLELGDSALYFCASSVGQGGSGNTIYFGEGSWLTVV.

The V call is TRBV5-6, the J call TRBJ2-7, with 10 bases that match TRBD1. This CDR3 has 14 amino acids. The ends lost 6 bases at V and 3 bases at J; junction bases unmatched: 6. Germline V gene lookup returns CDR1 SGHDT and CDR2 YYEEEE. The CDR3 loop reads CASTHRDRGYEQYF. Written as DNA, the CDR3 is TGTGCCAGCACCCATCGGGACAGGGGCTACGAGCAGTACTTC.

The chain carries TRBV28 and TRBJ2-3; the match to TRBD2 covers 10 bases. Trimming at V came to 5 bases and at J to 6 bases, leaving 20 bases not matched to a gene. This CDR3 is 19 amino acids long. The germline V gene has CDR1 MDHEN and CDR2 SYDVKM. CDR3 sequence: CASSPGGVASGGYTDTQYF. The CDR3 coding sequence is TGTGCCAGCAGTCCGGGGGGCGTTGCTAGCGGGGGATATACGGATACGCAGTATTTT.

CDR3 coding DNA: TGTGCCAGCAGCTTGGGTAAGGGGGCGGTGGAAAAAGCTTTCTTT. Translating it yields CASSLGKGAVEKAFF. The rearrangement uses TRBV5-6 and TRBJ1-1; 7 bases fit TRBD1. Germline CDR1 SGHDT, CDR2 YYEEEE. V was pared by 0 bases and J by 9 bases, with 11 bases of the junction left unmatched. The CDR3 spans 15 residues.

V is TRBV5-1 and J is TRBJ1-5, with TRBD1 matching over 8 bases. This CDR3 is 15 amino acids long. CDR1 is SGHRS and CDR2 is YFSETQ in the germline V gene. Losses at the gene ends were 1 base for V and 1 base for J; bases not matched to a gene: 1. CDR3 in DNA: TGCGCCAGCAGCTTGACAGGGGGAAGCAATCAGCCCCAGCATTTT. Residues: CASSLTGGSNQPQHF. Supplemented by reference TRBV5-1 and TRBJ1-5, the full variable domain reads KAGVTQTPRYLIKTRGQQVTLSCSPISGHRSVSWYQQTPGQGLQFLFEYFSETQRNKGNFPGRFSGRQFSNSRSEMNVSTLELGDSALYLCASSLTGGSNQPQHFGDGTRLSIL.

The chain uses TRBV6-1 and TRBJ2-2, with D uncertain. CDR1 and CDR2 (germline): MNHNS, SASEGT. V was shortened by 3 bases and J by 8 bases, with 19 bases between the two germline ends. The CDR3 is 16 residues long. The CDR3 loop is CASSDYMTNGGGELFF. CDR3 in DNA: TGTGCCAGCAGTGACTACATGACAAACGGTGGGGGGGAGCTGTTTTTT.

The chain links TRBV29-1 to TRBJ1-1; D is undetermined. Trimming took 3 bases from V and 6 from J, leaving 8 bases between them. This CDR3 is built from 11 residues. Germline V lookup: CDR1 SQVTM, CDR2 ANQGSEA. This CDR3 is CSVDRYPEAFF. In nucleotides, the CDR3 is TGCAGCGTTGACAGGTACCCTGAAGCTTTCTTT.

This chain uses TRBV3-1 (or the pseudogene TRBV3-2) with TRBJ1-2; D unclear. Germline assignment: CDR1 LGHDT and CDR2 YNNKEL (reference sequence). Trimming removed 0 bases at V and 5 bases at J, with 13 bases between. CDR3 length: 15 residues. The CDR3 bases are TGTGCCAGCAGCCAAGATATGGAGATACTATATGGCTACACCTTC. Its translation is CASSQDMEILYGYTF.

The gene calls are TRBV11-3 and TRBJ2-7; D may be TRBD1 (5 bases). V was shortened by 2 bases and J by 6 bases, with 11 bases between the two germline ends. There are 13 residues in the CDR3. The germline CDR1 and CDR2 sequences are SGHNT and YENEEA. The CDR3 region is CASSLLGPGEQYF. The CDR3 bases are TGTGCCAGCAGCTTATTGGGGCCCGGCGAGCAGTACTTC.

The CDR3: CASSLDITGELFF. The CDR3 nucleotides are TGTGCCAGCAGCTTAGACATCACCGGGGAGCTGTTTTTT. V is TRBV7-9 and J is TRBJ2-2; no reliable D call. Germline CDR1 reads SEHNR; CDR2 reads FQNEAQ (reference sequence). Trimming pared 1 base from V and 4 bases from J, leaving 4 bases between. The CDR3 consists of 13 residues.